This passage covers 21 T cell receptor beta chains from one sample sequenced in a study of blood T cells in healthy people across ages. The authors ran a second PCR of about 7 to 12 cycles using a sample-barcoded 5' primer and a J-beta primer mix. One entry per CDR3 protein, called by TCRdb with MiXCR from the 5' RACE reads. The table records over a million distinct CDR3 sequences, 40% to 50% of them present only once. Sequencing input: blood. These TCRs come from a woman in her sixties or seventies in good health.

This chain connects TRBV5-6 to TRBJ2-4; TRBD1 agrees at 8 bases. The J call may not be correct, given that the DNA end is closer to TRBJ2-5. CDR1 is SGHDT and CDR2 is YYEEEE in the germline V gene. CDR3 length: 14 amino acids. The CDR3 spells CASSWGTGKATQYF. As DNA, the CDR3 is TGTGCCAGCAGCTGGGGGACAGGAAAGGCGACCCAGTACTTC.

The chain uses TRBV3-1 and TRBJ2-3, with D unresolved. This CDR3 comprises 13 residues. The germline V gene encodes CDR1 LGHDT and CDR2 YNNKEL (reference sequence). V was cut by 4 bases and J by 2 bases, with 7 bases left in between. In DNA form, the CDR3 reads TGTGCCAGCAGCCTCAAACTCACAGATACGCAGTATTTT. It is translated as CASSLKLTDTQYF.

The chain uses TRBV15 and TRBJ1-4; a weak D match, TRBD1 (6 bases). Germline CDR1 and CDR2: LNHNV and YYDKDF (reference sequence). The CDR3 covers 14 residues. The V gene lost 1 base and the J gene lost 4 bases, with 7 bases spanning the gap. CDR3 protein: CATSRGTVNEKLFF. CDR3 DNA: TGTGCCACCAGCAGAGGGACAGTTAATGAAAAACTGTTTTTT.

The chain employs TRBV29-1 and TRBJ1-2, with a tentative D call TRBD1 (5 bases). This CDR3 is built from 16 residues. The germline CDR1 and CDR2 sequences are SQVTM and ANQGSEA. V was clipped by 3 bases and J by 0 bases, with 17 bases between them. CDR3 coding DNA: TGCAGCGTTGACGATTTTGGGACGGGAGCTAACTATGGCTACACCTTC. This encodes CSVDDFGTGANYGYTF.

This clonotype was seen a handful of times. The V call is TRBV20-1, the J call TRBJ2-5, with D possibly matching TRBD1 (5 bases). CDR1 is DFQATT and CDR2 is SNEGSKA in the germline V gene (reference sequence). Deletions cut 0 bases from V and 4 bases from J, with 21 bases between. The CDR3 contains 17 residues. The CDR3 loop reads CSARDREGVGPPETQYF. Written as DNA, the CDR3 is TGCAGTGCTAGAGATAGGGAAGGGGTTGGCCCCCCAGAGACCCAGTACTTC.

This sequence joins TRBV6-1 and TRBJ2-4; 10 nucleotides align to TRBD2. Judging by the DNA end, TRBJ2-7 fits better; the J call may be wrong. The CDR3 has 22 residues. Looked up from germline, CDR1 is MNHNS and CDR2 is SASEGT. The CDR3: CASSPLSPPPGLATRSSYEQYF. CDR3 DNA: TGTGCCAGCAGTCCCTTGAGCCCCCCTCCGGGACTAGCGACCCGCAGCTCCTACGAGCAGTACTTC.

This clonotype turned up a few times. The chain couples TRBV28 to TRBJ2-3, with D maybe TRBD1 (5 bases). Trimming pared 5 bases from V and 6 bases from J, leaving 18 bases between. The CDR3 has 15 amino acids. CDR1 is MDHEN, CDR2 SYDVKM, per germline. The CDR3 coding sequence is TGTGCCAGCAGTCGACTTCAGGGCTACGGTGATACGCAGTATTTT. This gives the protein CASSRLQGYGDTQYF.

The CDR3 loop reads CASSLQVGTSGLYNEQFF. As DNA, the CDR3 is TGTGCCAGCAGCTTACAGGTCGGGACTAGCGGACTCTACAATGAGCAGTTCTTC. The gene calls are TRBV5-6 and TRBJ2-1; 11 bases align to TRBD2. CDR1 and CDR2 (germline): SGHDT, YYEEEE. The V and J ends lost 2 bases and 3 bases, in that order; junction bases with no gene match: 10. The CDR3 spans 18 residues.

A few counts support this clonotype. The chain uses TRBV7-2 and TRBJ1-2; no firm D call. Germline V gene data show CDR1 as SGHTA and CDR2 as FQGNSA. V was pared by 4 bases and J by 7 bases, with 7 bases between. This CDR3 comprises 11 residues. CDR3 protein: CASSSVGGYTF. The CDR3 DNA is TGTGCCAGCAGCTCGGTTGGTGGCTACACCTTC.

The rearrangement links TRBV28 to TRBJ2-7; D might be TRBD2 (5 bases). The CDR3 consists of 13 residues. The V gene lost 7 bases and the J gene lost 5 bases, with 15 bases spanning the gap. The V gene's germline CDR1 is MDHEN and CDR2 SYDVKM. CDR3 coding DNA: TGTGCCAGCATGTTAGGACTCCACGACGAGCAGTACTTC. Translation: CASMLGLHDEQYF.

The V and J genes are TRBV6-5 and TRBJ1-1; tentatively, D is TRBD1 (6 bases). Germline CDR1 reads MNHEY; CDR2 reads SVGAGI. This CDR3 spans 14 amino acids. V was pared by 5 bases and J by 1 base, with 11 bases between. CDR3 bases: TGTGCCAGCAGTCCAGGGGTTGCGAACACTGAAGCTTTCTTT. This codes for CASSPGVANTEAFF.

The J gene is TRBJ2-1, the V gene TRBV6-5; 9 bases agree with TRBD1. V shed 8 bases, J shed 5 bases, and the junction held 4 bases outside the gene matches. Germline lookup yields CDR1 MNHEY and CDR2 SVGAGI. The CDR3 is 13 amino acids. The CDR3 protein is CASGGQGHNEQFF. CDR3 in DNA: TGTGCCAGCGGAGGACAGGGGCACAATGAGCAGTTCTTC.

V usage is TRBV13 and J usage is TRBJ2-5, with 14 bases aligning to TRBD2. V trimming: 6 bases; J trimming: 4 bases; junction bases outside the gene matches: 7. From germline, CDR1 is PRHDT and CDR2 FYEKMQ (reference sequence). CDR3 size: 16 residues. The CDR3 sequence is CASSTLGLAGGETQYF. The CDR3 coding sequence is TGTGCCAGCAGTACCCTTGGACTAGCGGGAGGAGAGACCCAGTACTTC.

The CDR3 spells CSARDQGLYGYTF. The DNA of the CDR3 is TGCAGTGCTAGAGATCAGGGACTCTATGGCTACACCTTC. V usage is TRBV20-1 and J usage is TRBJ1-2; tentatively, D is TRBD1 (5 bases). This CDR3 spans 13 amino acids. The germline V and J ends were trimmed by 0 bases and 4 bases, with 9 bases remaining between them. In germline, CDR1 is DFQATT, CDR2 SNEGSKA (reference sequence).

The chain employs TRBV29-1 and TRBJ2-1, with D perhaps assigned TRBD1 or TRBD2 (5 bases each). CDR1 is SQVTM and CDR2 is ANQGSEA in the germline V gene. The CDR3 sequence is 11 residues long. V shed 8 bases and J shed 8 bases, with 13 bases lying between them. DNA of the CDR3: TGCAGCTCACTTCTGGGGGATGAGCAGTTCTTC. Translated: CSSLLGDEQFF.

This clonotype was detected once. The V and J genes are TRBV4-2 and TRBJ1-5; TRBD1 agrees at 8 bases. V lost 0 bases to trimming and J lost 4 bases; unmatched junction nucleotides: 5. CDR1 and CDR2 from the germline V gene are LGHNA and YNFKEQ. The CDR3 consists of 16 residues. Written as DNA, the CDR3 is TGTGCCAGCAGCCAAGAGGACAGGGTCGGGAATCAGCCCCAGCATTTT. It codes for CASSQEDRVGNQPQHF.

This chain joins TRBV7-3 and TRBJ2-2; D not certain. Trimming left V 5 bases short and J 7 bases short, with 11 bases between. The CDR3 consists of 13 residues. Germline V CDR1 and CDR2: SGHTA, FQGTGA. CDR3 nucleotides: TGTGCCAGCAGCCCAAATACTCGCGGGGAGCTGTTTTTT. Protein: CASSPNTRGELFF.

This chain joins TRBV9 and TRBJ2-1, with TRBD2 matching 8 bases. After removal of 3 bases from V and 8 bases from J, the junction contained 10 bases not matched to a gene. This CDR3 comprises 15 residues. Germline CDR1 and CDR2: SGDLS and YYNGEE. CDR3: CASSGGLAMVDEQFF. The CDR3 bases are TGTGCCAGCAGCGGCGGACTAGCTATGGTCGATGAGCAGTTCTTC.

The chain links TRBV27 to TRBJ2-1; D is undetermined. Trimming pared 7 bases from V and 3 bases from J, leaving 4 bases between. The CDR3 is 11 amino acids. Looked up from germline, CDR1 is MNHEY and CDR2 is SMNVEV (reference sequence). DNA for the CDR3: TGTGCCAGCAAGAGCTACAATGAGCAGTTCTTC. Its translation is CASKSYNEQFF.

This chain connects TRBV5-1 to TRBJ1-2; no clear D gene. The CDR3 contains 14 residues. Trimming shortened V by 0 bases and J by 6 bases, and 12 bases separated the two germline ends. CDR1 is SGHRS, CDR2 YFSETQ, per germline. The CDR3 here is CASSLEVGKDGYTF. DNA for the CDR3: TGCGCCAGCAGCTTGGAGGTAGGGAAGGATGGCTACACCTTC. The variable domain in full, with the rest retrieved from reference TRBV5-1 and TRBJ1-2, is KAGVTQTPRYLIKTRGQQVTLSCSPISGHRSVSWYQQTPGQGLQFLFEYFSETQRNKGNFPGRFSGRQFSNSRSEMNVSTLELGDSALYLCASSLEVGKDGYTFGSGTRLTVV.

This rearrangement joins TRBV5-1 to TRBJ2-1, with D unclear. V was cut by 0 bases and J by 0 bases, with 7 bases left in between. Germline V lookup: CDR1 SGHRS, CDR2 YFSETQ. The CDR3 consists of 15 residues. The CDR3: CASSLDSISYNEQFF. The CDR3 DNA sequence: TGCGCCAGCAGCTTGGACAGTATCTCCTACAATGAGCAGTTCTTC.